The rows below give T cell receptor beta chains drawn from one sample of a study of T cells after yellow fever vaccination. TCRdb passed the 5' RACE reads through MiXCR, listing each CDR3 protein once. The table lists 450,000 to 550,000 distinct CDR3 sequences, about 19% of them singletons. The sample in question was PBMCs, obtained 15 days after the yellow fever booster vaccination. These TCRs come from a man younger than 40 who received the YFV17D yellow fever vaccine. The CDR3 runs from the conserved cysteine through the conserved F or W. The D gene is left open where the match is weak. Clone sizes are given selectively: once, few, many, or a class where the clone is expanded.

d_call,clone_size,j_call,v_call,cdr3_aa,cdr3_nt
TRBD2,few,TRBJ2-7,TRBV28,CASSLPPAGDYYEQYF,TGTGCCAGCAGTTTACCCCCTGCGGGAGATTATTACGAGCAGTACTTC
TRBD1,.,TRBJ2-1,TRBV30,CAWSVLGTGYNEQFF,TGTGCCTGGAGTGTACTAGGGACAGGATACAATGAGCAGTTCTTC
.,.,TRBJ2-4,TRBV5-1,CASSYDVAGVQYF,TGCGCCAGCAGCTACGACGTCGCTGGGGTTCAGTACTTC
TRBD1,many,TRBJ2-2,TRBV20-1,CSATGRGPGELFF,TGCAGTGCGACAGGAAGGGGGCCCGGGGAGCTGTTTTTT
.,few,TRBJ1-6,TRBV25-1,CASSERWDSPLHF,TGTGCCAGCAGTGAACGATGGGATTCACCCCTCCACTTT
TRBD1,many,TRBJ2-7,TRBV6-2/TRBV6-3,CASSPPDRDYEQYF,TGTGCCAGCAGTCCCCCGGACAGGGACTACGAGCAGTACTTC
.,few,TRBJ2-7,TRBV27,CASAKMTTGSMQYF,TGTGCCAGCGCTAAAATGACTACCGGTAGTATGCAGTACTTC
TRBD2,.,TRBJ2-1,TRBV6-2/TRBV6-3,CASSGLAGGPDEQFF,TGTGCCAGCAGCGGACTAGCGGGAGGGCCGGATGAGCAGTTCTTC
TRBD2,few,TRBJ2-3,TRBV27,CASRYSRSGAGTDTQYF,TGTGCCAGCAGGTACTCCCGTAGCGGGGCCGGCACAGATACGCAGTATTTT
TRBD1,.,TRBJ2-7,TRBV6-1,CASSKTGPPYEQYF,TGTGCCAGCAGTAAGACAGGGCCCCCTTACGAGCAGTACTTC
.,.,TRBJ2-2,TRBV7-3,CASSPLGGGELFF,TGTGCCAGCAGCCCCCTGGGGGGCGGGGAGCTGTTTTTT
TRBD2,.,TRBJ2-1,TRBV24-1,CATSDFYSGSYEQFF,TGTGCCACCAGTGATTTCTATAGCGGGAGCTATGAGCAGTTCTTC
TRBD1,few,TRBJ1-4,TRBV28,CASSVGTGSEKLFF,TGTGCCAGCAGTGTCGGGACAGGGTCCGAAAAACTGTTTTTT
TRBD2,.,TRBJ2-2,TRBV10-3,CAISAGTSGQTGELFF,TGTGCCATCAGTGCTGGGACTAGCGGGCAAACCGGGGAGCTGTTTTTT
.,.,TRBJ2-3,TRBV7-2,CASSSRREGGTDTQYF,TGTGCCAGCAGCTCCCGGAGGGAGGGGGGCACAGATACGCAGTATTTT
.,.,TRBJ1-1,TRBV20-1,CSATDGRNTEAFF,TGCAGTGCTACCGATGGGAGGAACACTGAAGCTTTCTTT
TRBD1,.,TRBJ1-2,TRBV5-1,CASSSGQSYGYTF,TGCGCCAGCAGCTCGGGACAGTCCTATGGCTACACCTTC
.,many,TRBJ2-2,TRBV5-6,CASSLPTGELFF,TGTGCCAGCAGCCTACCCACCGGGGAGCTGTTTTTT
.,few,TRBJ2-7,TRBV21-1,CASSKHSYEQYF,TGTGCCAGCAGCAAACACAGCTACGAGCAGTACTTC
TRBD1,few,TRBJ2-1,TRBV30,CAWASTGINEQFF,TGTGCCTGGGCCTCGACAGGGATCAATGAGCAGTTCTTC
TRBD2,few,TRBJ2-7,TRBV4-3,CASSASGTSGREQYF,TGCGCCAGCAGCGCTTCCGGGACTAGCGGGAGGGAGCAGTACTTC
.,.,TRBJ2-3,TRBV5-1,CASSWTTGWGTDTQYF,TGCGCCAGCAGCTGGACAACAGGGTGGGGCACAGATACGCAGTATTTT
TRBD2,.,TRBJ2-7,TRBV20-1,CSAKALLTSATYEQYF,TGCAGTGCTAAGGCCCTTCTGACTAGCGCGACCTACGAGCAGTACTTC
.,.,TRBJ1-4,TRBV5-1,CASSSDPDGKLFF,TGCGCCAGCAGCTCCGACCCCGACGGAAAACTGTTTTTT
TRBD2,.,TRBJ2-7,TRBV6-1,CASLAGGSYEQYF,TGTGCCTCCTTAGCGGGGGGATCCTACGAGCAGTACTTC
.,few,TRBJ2-7,TRBV5-6,CASSLGTQPVREQYF,TGTGCCAGCAGCTTGGGGACCCAGCCTGTTCGCGAGCAGTACTTC
TRBD1,.,TRBJ1-5,TRBV6-2/TRBV6-3,CASRPGQANQPQHF,TGTGCCAGCAGGCCCGGACAGGCGAATCAGCCCCAGCATTTT
.,few,TRBJ2-1,TRBV12-3/TRBV12-4,CASTAGNEQFF,TGTGCCAGCACGGCGGGAAATGAGCAGTTCTTC
TRBD2,few,TRBJ2-7,TRBV18,CASSRSLAGVDEQYF,TGTGCCAGCTCACGCTCACTAGCGGGAGTCGACGAGCAGTACTTC
TRBD1,.,TRBJ1-2,TRBV20-1,CSATTSGQVYGYTF,TGCAGTGCTACGACGTCGGGACAGGTTTATGGCTACACCTTC
.,.,TRBJ1-1,TRBV15,CATKFLGGRDTEAFF,TGTGCCACCAAATTTCTGGGGGGCCGGGACACTGAAGCTTTCTTT
.,.,TRBJ2-7,TRBV6-1,CASRPWSGTGIYEQYF,TGTGCCAGCAGACCCTGGTCCGGAACTGGGATATACGAGCAGTACTTC
.,.,TRBJ1-1,TRBV6-5,CASSYSTTGLNTEAFF,TGTGCCAGCAGTTACTCGACCACAGGGTTGAACACTGAAGCTTTCTTT
.,once,TRBJ2-3,TRBV28,CASSTRTDTQYF,TGTGCCAGCAGTACCCGCACAGATACGCAGTATTTT
.,.,TRBJ1-1,TRBV5-6,CASGLGDTEAFF,TGTGCCAGCGGCCTGGGGGACACTGAAGCTTTCTTT
.,few,TRBJ2-1,TRBV3-1,CASSHAGSSYNEQFF,TGTGCCAGCAGCCATGCGGGGAGCTCCTACAATGAGCAGTTCTTC
TRBD1,few,TRBJ2-7,TRBV10-3,CAIRMTGKVYEQYF,TGTGCCATCAGGATGACAGGGAAGGTCTACGAGCAGTACTTC
.,few,TRBJ2-3,TRBV7-2,CASSAGPGVQTDTQYF,TGTGCCAGCAGCGCGGGGCCGGGAGTTCAGACAGATACGCAGTATTTT
.,.,TRBJ2-7,TRBV20-1,CSAIPVGTPYEQYF,TGCAGTGCGATTCCCGTGGGAACCCCCTACGAGCAGTACTTC
.,.,TRBJ2-2,TRBV3-1,CASSQIRAGELFF,TGTGCCAGCAGCCAGATTAGGGCCGGGGAGCTGTTTTTT
.,few,TRBJ2-3,TRBV7-9,CASSLKRTHTQYF,TGTGCCAGCAGCCTTAAACGCACCCATACGCAGTATTTT
.,few,TRBJ2-5,TRBV5-1,CASSSTGTAGETQYF,TGCGCCAGCAGCTCGACCGGGACAGCGGGGGAGACCCAGTACTTC
.,few,TRBJ2-1,TRBV15,CATSRYTRLGLSYNEQFF,TGTGCCACCAGCAGGTACACCCGACTAGGCCTATCCTACAATGAGCAGTTCTTC